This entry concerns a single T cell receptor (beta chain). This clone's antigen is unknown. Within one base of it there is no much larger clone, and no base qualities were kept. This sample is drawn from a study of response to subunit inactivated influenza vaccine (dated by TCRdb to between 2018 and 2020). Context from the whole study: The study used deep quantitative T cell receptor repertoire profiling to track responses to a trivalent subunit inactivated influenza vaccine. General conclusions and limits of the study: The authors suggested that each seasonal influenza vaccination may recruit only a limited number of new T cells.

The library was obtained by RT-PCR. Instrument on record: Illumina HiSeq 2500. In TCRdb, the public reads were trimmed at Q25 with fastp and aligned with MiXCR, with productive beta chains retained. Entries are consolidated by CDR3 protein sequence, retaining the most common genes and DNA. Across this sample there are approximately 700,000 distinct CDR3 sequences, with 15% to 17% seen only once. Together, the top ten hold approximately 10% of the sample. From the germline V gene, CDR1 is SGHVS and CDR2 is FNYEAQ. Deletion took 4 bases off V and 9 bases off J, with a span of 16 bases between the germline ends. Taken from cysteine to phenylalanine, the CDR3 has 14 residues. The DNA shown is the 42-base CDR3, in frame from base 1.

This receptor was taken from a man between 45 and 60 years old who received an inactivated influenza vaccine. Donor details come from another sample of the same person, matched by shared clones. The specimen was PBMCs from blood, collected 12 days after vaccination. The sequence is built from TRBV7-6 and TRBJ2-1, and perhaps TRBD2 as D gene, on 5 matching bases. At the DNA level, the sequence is TGTGCCAGCAGCTCCCCGGGCAGAGGGAGTGAGCAGTTCTTC. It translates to CASSSPGRGSEQFF.